The 5 T cell receptor beta chains given below trace back to one sample, sequenced in a study of T cell clones after liver transplantation (dated by TCRdb to between 2019 and 2020). The meaning of the sample's time point label: pre-transplant. Library preparation employed the immunoSEQ multiplex PCR assay. TCRdb retrieved this table from immuneACCESS and kept in-frame rearrangements only. Not all clones are present; in checked studies, unresolved V genes account for under half, and no reason is known for the remainder. In this sample the table shows about 72,000 clones, more than 90% of which occur a single time. The ten largest account for about 2.5% of the sample. Sequencing used CD4+ T cells from blood, obtained before liver transplant. The source of these receptors is a human donor who received a liver transplant.

This chain links TRBV18 with TRBJ1-5; D ambiguous. Germline lookup yields CDR1 KGHSH and CDR2 LQKENI. This CDR3 spans 15 amino acids. The ends were cut back, 3 bases at V and 1 base at J, with 10 bases in the middle. The DNA for the CDR3 is TGTGCCAGCTCACCTGAGATGGGCAGCAATCAGCCCCAGCATTTT. Amino acids: CASSPEMGSNQPQHF.

This chain uses TRBV7-2 with TRBJ2-1; D gene ambiguous. The CDR3 extends over 13 amino acids. V was shortened by 3 bases and J by 1 base, with 4 bases between the two germline ends. The V gene's germline CDR1 is SGHTA and CDR2 FQGNSA. CDR3 coding DNA: TGTGCCAGCAGCTTTGAATCCTACAATGAGCAGTTCTTC. Protein product: CASSFESYNEQFF.

This clone turned up a few times. CDR3 in DNA: TGTGCCAGCAGGGTCCTAACCGGGGAGCTGTTTTTT. This encodes CASRVLTGELFF. This chain joins TRBV28 and TRBJ2-2; D ambiguous. V was pared by 6 bases and J by 5 bases, with 7 bases between. CDR1 and CDR2 from the germline V gene are MDHEN and SYDVKM. The CDR3 consists of 12 residues.

This clone showed up just once. This chain connects TRBV11-2 to TRBJ1-6; no clear D. Germline CDR1 reads SGHAT; CDR2 reads FQNNGV. The CDR3 runs to 11 residues. V was shortened by 5 bases and J by 6 bases, with 2 bases between the two germline ends. CDR3 sequence (DNA): TGTGCCAGCAGCACTAATTCACCCCTCCACTTT. This translates into CASSTNSPLHF.

About this clone itself: One end of the junction is discordant with germline, which a read error may explain. This rearrangement joins TRBV10-2 to TRBJ2-1, with D possibly being TRBD1 (5 bases). CDR1 and CDR2 (germline): WSHSY, SAAADI. The CDR3 length is 15 residues. CDR3 in amino acids: CASGEVGASYNEQFF. The CDR3 DNA follows: TGCGCCAGCGGTGAGGTTGGGGCTTCCTACAATGAGCAGTTCTTC.